The 22 T cell receptor beta chains reported below all come from one sample, sequenced in a study of B cell selection in AIRE deficiency. Sorting defined conventional CD4 T cells as CD4+CD127+. Libraries were prepared by immunoSEQ multiplex PCR; TCRdb keeps only in-frame clonotypes and omits some of them. This table has 25,000 to 30,000 clones, around 95% appearing once. Material for sequencing was CD4+CD127+ conventional T cells sorted from PBMCs. Receptor source: a human donor in good health.

V usage is TRBV6-5 and J usage is TRBJ2-7; 8 bases agree with TRBD1. The V and J ends lost 5 bases and 3 bases, in that order; junction bases with no gene match: 6. From germline, CDR1 is MNHEY and CDR2 SVGAGI. The CDR3 spans 14 residues. The CDR3 loop reads CASSVNTGGYEQYF. In DNA form, the CDR3 reads TGTGCCAGCAGTGTTAATACAGGGGGCTACGAGCAGTACTTC.

This clone occurred once. The rearrangement links TRBV14 to TRBJ2-7; maybe TRBD1 (6 bases). From germline, CDR1 is SGHDN and CDR2 FVKESK. CDR3 size: 18 residues. Trimming left V 4 bases short and J 5 bases short, with 27 bases between. The CDR3 sequence: CASSPRTAEPLLPNEQYF. CDR3 DNA: TGTGCCAGCAGCCCCAGGACAGCCGAACCCCTATTACCGAACGAGCAGTACTTC. The full variable domain, completed using reference TRBV14 and TRBJ2-7, is EAGVTQFPSHSVIEKGQTVTLRCDPISGHDNLYWYRRVMGKEIKFLLHFVKESKQDESGMPNNRFLAERTGGTYSTLKVQPAELEDSGVYFCASSPRTAEPLLPNEQYFGPGTRLTVT.

The CDR3 protein is CASSLDRLETQYF. CDR3 nucleotide sequence: TGTGCCAGCAGCTTAGACAGATTGGAGACCCAGTACTTC. The chain joins TRBV7-6 to TRBJ2-5; D remains ambiguous. The V gene lost 1 base and the J gene lost 5 bases, with 8 bases spanning the gap. This CDR3 has 13 amino acids. Germline V CDR1 and CDR2: SGHVS, FNYEAQ.

The chain combines TRBV19 with TRBJ1-3; 8 nucleotides align to TRBD1. Germline V gene data show CDR1 as LNHDA and CDR2 as SQIVND (reference sequence). Trimming at V came to 5 bases and at J to 0 bases, leaving 6 bases not matched to a gene. This CDR3 is 16 amino acids long. CDR3 in amino acids: CASSLDRASSGNTIYF. CDR3 in DNA: TGTGCCAGTAGTCTGGACAGGGCGAGCTCTGGAAACACCATATATTTT. Using reference TRBV19 and TRBJ1-3 for the parts outside the CDR3, the full variable domain is DGGITQSPKYLFRKEGQNVTLSCEQNLNHDAMYWYRQDPGQGLRLIYYSQIVNDFQKGDIAEGYSVSREKKESFPLTVTSAQKNPTAFYLCASSLDRASSGNTIYFGEGSWLTVV.

The rearrangement links TRBV5-5 to TRBJ2-6, with D unclear. With 1 base removed from V and 0 bases from J, the gap between germline ends came to 8 bases. CDR1 and CDR2 (germline): SGHKS, YYEKEE (reference sequence). CDR3 length: 16 residues. The CDR3 is CASSLQFSSGANVLTF. In DNA form, the CDR3 reads TGTGCCAGCAGCTTGCAGTTTAGCTCTGGGGCCAACGTCCTGACTTTC.

The chain couples TRBV27 to TRBJ1-2; no firm D call. V lost 6 bases to trimming and J lost 4 bases, with 15 bases between them. The V gene's germline CDR1 is MNHEY and CDR2 SMNVEV (reference sequence). The CDR3 is made up of 14 amino acids. The CDR3 here is CASSPPGSGYGYTF. CDR3 sequence (DNA): TGTGCCAGCAGCCCACCGGGATCGGGCTATGGCTACACCTTC.

The chain couples TRBV9 to TRBJ2-1, with D maybe TRBD2 (5 bases). Germline values: CDR1 SGDLS, CDR2 YYNGEE. The CDR3 loop spans 13 amino acids. The V end lost 0 bases, the J end lost 6 bases, and 7 bases lay between the germline ends. The CDR3 sequence: CASSVGLANEQFF. CDR3 nucleotide sequence: TGTGCCAGCAGCGTAGGGCTAGCCAATGAGCAGTTCTTC. The whole variable domain, remainder taken from reference TRBV9 and TRBJ2-1, is DSGVTQTPKHLITATGQRVTLRCSPRSGDLSVYWYQQSLDQGLQFLIQYYNGEERAKGNILERFSAQQFPDLHSELNLSSLELGDSALYFCASSVGLANEQFFGPGTRLTVL.

The chain recombines TRBV14 with TRBJ2-1; D is uncertain. The V and J ends lost 1 base and 8 bases respectively, with 9 bases between them. Germline lookup yields CDR1 SGHDN and CDR2 FVKESK. CDR3 size: 13 residues. The CDR3 DNA is TGTGCCAGCAGCCAAGGGCTAAGTTATGAGCAGTTCTTC. Its translation: CASSQGLSYEQFF.

This chain uses TRBV7-9 with TRBJ2-1; D is possibly TRBD1 (6 bases). Trimming took off 5 bases at V and 8 bases at J, with 13 bases between the two ends. The CDR3 has 13 residues. Germline-derived CDR1 and CDR2 are SEHNR and FQNEAQ (reference sequence). CDR3 nucleotide sequence: TGTGCCAGCAGCGTACAGGGCGGAGATGAGCAGTTCTTC. Translation gives CASSVQGGDEQFF. The whole variable domain, remainder taken from reference TRBV7-9 and TRBJ2-1, is DTGVSQNPRHKITKRGQNVTFRCDPISEHNRLYWYRQTLGQGPEFLTYFQNEAQLEKSRLLSDRFSAERPKGSFSTLEIQRTEQGDSAMYLCASSVQGGDEQFFGPGTRLTVL.

This clone is a singleton in its sample. The CDR3: CASSLSRETQYF. The CDR3 DNA sequence: TGTGCCAGCAGCTTATCACGCGAGACCCAGTACTTC. The chain links TRBV7-2 to TRBJ2-5; no firm D call. V shed 2 bases and J shed 5 bases, with 6 bases lying between them. Germline lookup yields CDR1 SGHTA and CDR2 FQGNSA. This CDR3 spans 12 amino acids.

This sequence joins TRBV18 and TRBJ1-1, with D unclear. Germline V gives CDR1 KGHSH, CDR2 LQKENI. This CDR3 region has 12 residues. The ends were cut back, 6 bases at V and 8 bases at J, with 13 bases in the middle. CDR3 bases: TGTGCCAGCTCTCAAGGGATCGCGGAAGCTTTCTTT. The encoded protein is CASSQGIAEAFF.

In this sample, this clone turned up once. CDR3 nucleotide sequence: TGTGCCAGCAGGAAAAGCGGGGCTAACACTGAAGCTTTCTTT. It codes for CASRKSGANTEAFF. The chain joins TRBV7-2 to TRBJ1-1; possible D gene TRBD1, 5 bases. Trimming stripped 6 bases from V and 2 bases from J, with 13 bases between. The CDR3 sequence is 14 residues long. The germline gives CDR1 SGHTA, CDR2 FQGNSA.

The J gene is TRBJ1-2, the V gene TRBV27; no definite D call. CDR1 is MNHEY and CDR2 is SMNVEV in the germline V gene (reference sequence). The length of the CDR3 is 12 residues. The germline V and J ends were trimmed by 6 bases and 4 bases, with 9 bases remaining between them. This CDR3 reads CASSLYGYGYTF. CDR3 bases: TGTGCCAGCAGCCTATATGGCTATGGCTACACCTTC.

V and J are TRBV6-1 and TRBJ1-2; TRBD1 aligns across 8 bases. V trimming: 6 bases; J trimming: 7 bases; junction bases outside the gene matches: 4. The CDR3 runs 12 residues. Germline V gene data show CDR1 as MNHNS and CDR2 as SASEGT. The CDR3 DNA reads TGTGCCAGCAGCCGCGACAGGGGTGGCTACACCTTC. The encoded protein is CASSRDRGGYTF.

The gene calls are TRBV6-1 and TRBJ1-1, with D possibly TRBD1 on 5 matching bases. Between the trimmed V and J ends, which lost 4 bases and 6 bases, there was a span of 18 bases. Germline V gene data show CDR1 as MNHNS and CDR2 as SASEGT. The CDR3 sequence is 15 residues long. CDR3 in amino acids: CASSGSHQRGSEAFF. The CDR3 nucleotides read TGTGCCAGCAGTGGTTCCCATCAAAGGGGCTCTGAAGCTTTCTTT.

The chain uses TRBV2 and TRBJ2-4; D gene uncertain. Trimming pared 4 bases from V and 7 bases from J, leaving 17 bases between. This CDR3 is built from 15 residues. From germline, CDR1 is SNHLY and CDR2 FYNNEI. The CDR3 bases are TGTGCCAGCAGTGGCTATCCCAGAGTGGAGAACATTCAGTACTTC. This codes for CASSGYPRVENIQYF.

This clone was counted once. The chain combines TRBV19 with TRBJ1-1, with TRBD1 identical over 8 bases. The V and J ends lost 6 bases and 5 bases, in that order; junction bases with no gene match: 5. Germline loops: CDR1 LNHDA, CDR2 SQIVND (reference sequence). This CDR3 has 13 residues. CDR3 sequence reads: CASSRGRGTEAFF. CDR3 DNA sequence: TGTGCCAGTAGCAGGGGGCGCGGAACTGAAGCTTTCTTT.

V gene TRBV28 combines with J gene TRBJ1-6; a weak D match, TRBD1 (5 bases). Trimming left V 10 bases short and J 7 bases short, with 14 bases between. The CDR3 extends over 13 amino acids. Per germline, CDR1 MDHEN and CDR2 SYDVKM. The CDR3 DNA is TGTGCCACAGGGAGGCCCCCAAATTCACCCCTCCACTTT. It is translated as CATGRPPNSPLHF.

The CDR3, as DNA: TGTGCCAGCAGCGAGACGACAGCCGCCTACGAGCAGTACTTC. It yields the protein CASSETTAAYEQYF. The genes are TRBV9 and TRBJ2-7; D is perhaps TRBD1 (5 bases). Germline CDR1 and CDR2: SGDLS and YYNGEE. Trimming stripped 3 bases from V and 2 bases from J, with 12 bases between. This CDR3 is built from 14 residues.

The V gene is TRBV10-2, the J gene TRBJ1-4; possible D gene TRBD1, 6 bases. Trimming cost V 6 bases and J 8 bases, with 13 bases left between them. The CDR3 sequence is 13 residues long. Germline V gene sequence: CDR1 WSHSY, CDR2 SAAADI. The CDR3 is CASSRGAGEKLFF. Written as DNA, the CDR3 is TGCGCCAGCAGCCGGGGGGCGGGGGAAAAACTGTTTTTT.

The CDR3 sequence: CASSQALAGAKSEQFF. The CDR3 coding sequence is TGTGCCAGCAGCCAAGCCCTAGCGGGAGCTAAGTCTGAGCAGTTCTTC. The V call is TRBV4-2, the J call TRBJ2-1, with 10 bases that match TRBD2. Germline lookup yields CDR1 LGHNA and CDR2 YNFKEQ. The CDR3 has 16 amino acids. V was pared by 1 base and J by 9 bases, with 9 bases of the junction left unmatched.

This chain links TRBV9 with TRBJ2-2, with 10 bases lining up with TRBD2. The CDR3 contains 17 residues. The ends lost 0 bases at V and 2 bases at J; junction bases unmatched: 4. CDR1 SGDLS and CDR2 YYNGEE come from the germline V gene. CDR3 in amino acids: CASSVGGTSVNTGELFF. The CDR3 nucleotides are TGTGCCAGCAGCGTAGGCGGGACTAGCGTTAACACCGGGGAGCTGTTTTTT.